This is a list of T cell receptor beta chains from one sample in a study of shared clonotypes between healthy human individuals. Profiled with immunoSEQ multiplex PCR; TCRdb holds only in-frame clones, not every one. Among millions of clones, roughly 91% were seen once, and the ten largest hold roughly 1.8%. Sequencing input: naive CD8+ T cells from PBMCs. Every receptor here comes from a man between 18 and 29 years old in good health. Some clones in this sample may be carry-over from other donors' samples. Each CDR3 is given with its conserved first and last residue. Each record gives: J gene, D gene, V gene, clone size, CDR3 DNA, CDR3 protein. A D gene is named only where the DNA matches it firmly. Clone size is shown for a subset of rows, as once, few, many or a class of expanded clone.

>TRBJ2-7|TRBD1|TRBV5-6|NA
TGTGCCAGCAGCTGGGACAGGGGGCAGGAGCAGTACTTC
CASSWDRGQEQYF
>TRBJ1-5|NA|TRBV6-6|NA
TGTGCCAGCAGTTACTCTATCGGGGGGGGTCAGCCCCAGCATTTT
CASSYSIGGGQPQHF
>TRBJ2-3|TRBD2|TRBV9|NA
TGTGCCAGCAGCGTATCTTCGGGAGGGGGGGATACGCAGTATTTT
CASSVSSGGGDTQYF
>TRBJ1-1|NA|TRBV4-3|NA
TGCGCCAGCAGCCAAGATCGGTCGGGTCGGGACACTGAAGCTTTCTTT
CASSQDRSGRDTEAFF
>TRBJ2-1|TRBD2|TRBV4-3|NA
TGCGCCAGCAGCGGGCGGGGCGGGGGGCGGTTCAATGAGCAGTTCTTC
CASSGRGGGRFNEQFF
>TRBJ1-4|NA|TRBV11-2|NA
TGTGCCAGCAGCTCCTCGACGGGTAATGAAAAACTGTTTTTT
CASSSSTGNEKLFF
>TRBJ2-7|TRBD1|TRBV4-1|NA
TGCGCCAGCAGCCAAGATTCGACAGGGGGCTCCTACGAGCAGTACTTC
CASSQDSTGGSYEQYF
>TRBJ2-5|TRBD2|TRBV4-1|NA
TGCGCCAGCAGCCAAGAGGATTGGCCGGGAGGACAAGAGACCCAGTACTTC
CASSQEDWPGGQETQYF
>TRBJ2-2|NA|TRBV6-5|NA
TGTGCCAGCAGTTGGGGGATTGGGTTGAACACCGGGGAGCTGTTTTTT
CASSWGIGLNTGELFF
>TRBJ2-7|NA|TRBV19|once
TGTGCCAGTATGCCGGACGGCAGGCGCACCCACTCCTACGAGCAGTACTTC
CASMPDGRRTHSYEQYF
>TRBJ2-2|NA|TRBV27|NA
TGTGCCAGCAGTTCGGACGGGCGTGCCGGGGAGCTGTTTTTT
CASSSDGRAGELFF
>TRBJ1-1|NA|TRBV5-6|once
TGTGCCAGCAGCTACGGGGGGGTGGCAACCACTGAAGCTTTCTTT
CASSYGGVATTEAFF
>TRBJ2-3|NA|TRBV25-1|NA
TGTGCCAGCAGTGGCCGGACAGAGGCCACAGATACGCAGTATTTT
CASSGRTEATDTQYF
>TRBJ2-7|TRBD1|TRBV19|once
TGTGCCAGTAGTATAGGAGCAGGGGGCTACGAGCAGTACTTC
CASSIGAGGYEQYF
>TRBJ1-2|NA|TRBV28|NA
TGTGCCAGCAGCCTCGACAGGCTGGCCGGCTACACCTTC
CASSLDRLAGYTF
>TRBJ2-1|NA|TRBV27|NA
TGTGCCAGCATCTCGACAGGCTACAATGAGCAGTTCTTC
CASISTGYNEQFF
>TRBJ1-5|NA|TRBV11-3|NA
TGTGCCAGCAGCTTAGGTGTGTCAGGCAGGCGCCAGCCCCAGCATTTT
CASSLGVSGRRQPQHF
>TRBJ2-7|TRBD2|TRBV6-5|NA
TGTGCCACCGGGACTAGCGGGAGATGGTCCTACGAGCAGTACTTC
CATGTSGRWSYEQYF
>TRBJ2-1|NA|TRBV10-3|NA
TGTGCCATCAGCGAGGGGAGAACCGACCGGCGTGAGCAGTTCTTC
CAISEGRTDRREQFF
>TRBJ2-2|NA|TRBV27|few
TGTGCCAGCAGTTTGGCGGTGAACACCGGGGAGCTGTTTTTT
CASSLAVNTGELFF
>TRBJ1-2|NA|TRBV4-3|NA
TGCGCCAGCAGCCCAGGACAGAAGGCACGGGGAGGCTACACCTTC
CASSPGQKARGGYTF
>TRBJ2-1|NA|TRBV29-1|NA
TGCAGCGTTGCGAGGGACCACAATGAGCAGTTCTTC
CSVARDHNEQFF
>TRBJ2-7|NA|TRBV7-8|NA
TGTGCCAGCAGCTTTATCCAAGCCTACGAGCAGTACTTC
CASSFIQAYEQYF
>TRBJ2-7|NA|TRBV11-2|NA
TGTGCCAGCAGCTTAGTTGGGGTAGGGGAGCAGTACTTC
CASSLVGVGEQYF